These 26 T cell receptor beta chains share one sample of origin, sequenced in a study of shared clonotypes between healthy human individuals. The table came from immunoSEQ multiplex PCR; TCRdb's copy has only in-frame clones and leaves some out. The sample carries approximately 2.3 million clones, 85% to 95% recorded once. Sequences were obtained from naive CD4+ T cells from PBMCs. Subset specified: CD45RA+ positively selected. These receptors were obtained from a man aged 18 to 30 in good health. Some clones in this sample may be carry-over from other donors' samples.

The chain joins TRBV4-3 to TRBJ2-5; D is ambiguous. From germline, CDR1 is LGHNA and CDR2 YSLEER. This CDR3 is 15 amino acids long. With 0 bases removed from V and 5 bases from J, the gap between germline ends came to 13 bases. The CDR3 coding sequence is TGCGCCAGCAGCCAAGATTTTAGACGGCAGGAGACCCAGTACTTC. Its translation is CASSQDFRRQETQYF.

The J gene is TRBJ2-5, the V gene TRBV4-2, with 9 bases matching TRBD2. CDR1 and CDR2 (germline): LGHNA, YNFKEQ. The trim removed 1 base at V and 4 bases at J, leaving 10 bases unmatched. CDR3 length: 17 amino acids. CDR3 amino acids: CASSQGLAGRSVETQYF. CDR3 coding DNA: TGTGCCAGCAGCCAAGGGCTAGCGGGACGATCAGTAGAGACCCAGTACTTC.

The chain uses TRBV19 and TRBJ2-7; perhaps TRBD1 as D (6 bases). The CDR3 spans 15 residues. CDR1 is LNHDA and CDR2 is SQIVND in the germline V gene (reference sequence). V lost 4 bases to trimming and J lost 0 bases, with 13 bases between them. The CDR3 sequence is CASSTLTGFSYEQYF. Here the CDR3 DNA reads TGTGCCAGTAGTACCCTGACAGGATTCTCCTACGAGCAGTACTTC.

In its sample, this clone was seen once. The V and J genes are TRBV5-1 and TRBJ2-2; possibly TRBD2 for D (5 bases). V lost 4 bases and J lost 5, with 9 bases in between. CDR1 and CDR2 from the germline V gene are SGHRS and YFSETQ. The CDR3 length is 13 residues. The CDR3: CASSPRATGELFF. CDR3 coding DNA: TGCGCCAGCAGCCCGAGGGCGACCGGGGAGCTGTTTTTT.

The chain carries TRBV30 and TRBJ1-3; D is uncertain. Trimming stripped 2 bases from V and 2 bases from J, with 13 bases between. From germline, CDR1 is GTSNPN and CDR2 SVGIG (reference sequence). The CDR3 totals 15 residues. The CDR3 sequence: CAWSKDWGAGNTIYF. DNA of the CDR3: TGTGCCTGGAGTAAGGACTGGGGAGCTGGAAACACCATATATTTT.

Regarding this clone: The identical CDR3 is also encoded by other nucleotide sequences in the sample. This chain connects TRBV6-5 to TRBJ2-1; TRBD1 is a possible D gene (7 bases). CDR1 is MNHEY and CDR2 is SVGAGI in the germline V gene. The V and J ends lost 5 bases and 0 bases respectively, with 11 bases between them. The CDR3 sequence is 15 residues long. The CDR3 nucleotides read TGTGCCAGCAGTCCAGGGGGGAGCTCCTACAATGAGCAGTTCTTC. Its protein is CASSPGGSSYNEQFF.

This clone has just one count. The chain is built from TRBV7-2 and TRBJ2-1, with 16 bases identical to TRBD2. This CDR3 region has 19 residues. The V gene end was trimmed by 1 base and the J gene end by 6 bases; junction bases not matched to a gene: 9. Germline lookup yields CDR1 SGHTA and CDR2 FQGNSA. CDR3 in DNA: TGTGCCAGCAGCTTAGGAGCGGGACTAGCGGGAGGGAGGAGCAATGAGCAGTTCTTC. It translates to CASSLGAGLAGGRSNEQFF. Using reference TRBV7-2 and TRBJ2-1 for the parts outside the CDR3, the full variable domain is GAGVSQSPSNKVTEKGKDVELRCDPISGHTALYWYRQSLGQGLEFLIYFQGNSAPDKSGLPSDRFSAERTGGSVSTLTIQRTQQEDSAVYLCASSLGAGLAGGRSNEQFFGPGTRLTVL.

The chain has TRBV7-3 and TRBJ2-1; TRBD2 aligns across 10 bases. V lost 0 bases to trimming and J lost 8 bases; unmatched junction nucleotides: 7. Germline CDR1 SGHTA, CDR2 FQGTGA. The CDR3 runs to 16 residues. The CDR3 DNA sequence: TGTGCCAGCAGCTTAACCGCTAGCGGGAGTATCTATGAGCAGTTCTTC. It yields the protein CASSLTASGSIYEQFF.

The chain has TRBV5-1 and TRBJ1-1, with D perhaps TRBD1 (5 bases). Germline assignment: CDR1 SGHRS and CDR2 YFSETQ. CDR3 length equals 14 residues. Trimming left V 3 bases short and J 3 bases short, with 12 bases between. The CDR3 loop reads CASSSKQGDTEAFF. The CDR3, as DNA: TGCGCCAGCAGCTCCAAACAAGGGGACACTGAAGCTTTCTTT.

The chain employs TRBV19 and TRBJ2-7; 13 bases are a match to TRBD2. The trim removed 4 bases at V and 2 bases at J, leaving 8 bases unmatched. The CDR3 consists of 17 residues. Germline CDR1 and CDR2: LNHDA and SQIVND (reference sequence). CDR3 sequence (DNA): TGTGCCAGTAGTACTCAAAAACTAGCGGGAGGGCCCTACGAGCAGTACTTC. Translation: CASSTQKLAGGPYEQYF.

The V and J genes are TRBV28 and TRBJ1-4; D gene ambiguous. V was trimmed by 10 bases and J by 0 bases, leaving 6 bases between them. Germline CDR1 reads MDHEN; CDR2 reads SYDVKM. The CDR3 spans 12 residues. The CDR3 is CATEATNEKLFF. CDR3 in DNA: TGTGCCACAGAAGCAACTAATGAAAAACTGTTTTTT. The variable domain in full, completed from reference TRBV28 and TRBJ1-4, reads DVKVTQSSRYLVKRTGEKVFLECVQDMDHENMFWYRQDPGLGLRLIYFSYDVKMKEKGDIPEGYSVSREKKERFSLILESASTNQTSMYLCATEATNEKLFFGSGTQLSVL.

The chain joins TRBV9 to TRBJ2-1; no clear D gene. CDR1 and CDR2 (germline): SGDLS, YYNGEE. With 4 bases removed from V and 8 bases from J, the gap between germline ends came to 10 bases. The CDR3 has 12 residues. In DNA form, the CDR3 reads TGTGCCAGCAGCAAATTGAGCGATGAGCAGTTCTTC. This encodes CASSKLSDEQFF.

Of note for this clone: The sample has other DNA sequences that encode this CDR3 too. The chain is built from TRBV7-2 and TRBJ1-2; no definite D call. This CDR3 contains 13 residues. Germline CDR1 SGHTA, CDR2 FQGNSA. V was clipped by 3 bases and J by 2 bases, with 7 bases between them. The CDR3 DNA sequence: TGTGCCAGCAGCTTGGTGGGGAACTATGGCTACACCTTC. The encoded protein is CASSLVGNYGYTF.

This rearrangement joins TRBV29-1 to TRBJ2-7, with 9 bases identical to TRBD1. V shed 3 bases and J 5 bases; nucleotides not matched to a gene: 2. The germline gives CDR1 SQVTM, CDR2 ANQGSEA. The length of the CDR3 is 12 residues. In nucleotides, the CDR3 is TGCAGCGTTGACGGGGACAGGGACGAGCAGTACTTC. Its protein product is CSVDGDRDEQYF.

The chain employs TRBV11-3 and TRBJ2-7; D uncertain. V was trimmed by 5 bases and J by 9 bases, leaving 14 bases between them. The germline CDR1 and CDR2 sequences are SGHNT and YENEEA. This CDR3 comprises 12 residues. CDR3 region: CASSRNPGRQYF. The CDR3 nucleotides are TGTGCCAGCAGCCGAAATCCAGGACGGCAGTACTTC.

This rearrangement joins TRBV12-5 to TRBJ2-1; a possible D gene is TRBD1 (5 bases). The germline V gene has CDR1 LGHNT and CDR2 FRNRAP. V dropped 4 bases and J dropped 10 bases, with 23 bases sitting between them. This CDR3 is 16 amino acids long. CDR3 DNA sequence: TGTGCTAGTGGTTCCGATCGGATTCTGGGCCCAGGGGAGCAGTTCTTC. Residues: CASGSDRILGPGEQFF.

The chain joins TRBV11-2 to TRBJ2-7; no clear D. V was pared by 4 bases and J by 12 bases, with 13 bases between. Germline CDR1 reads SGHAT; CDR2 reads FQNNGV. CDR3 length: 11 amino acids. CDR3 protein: CASSSRLGRYF. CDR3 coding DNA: TGTGCCAGCAGCTCCCGCCTAGGGCGGTACTTC.

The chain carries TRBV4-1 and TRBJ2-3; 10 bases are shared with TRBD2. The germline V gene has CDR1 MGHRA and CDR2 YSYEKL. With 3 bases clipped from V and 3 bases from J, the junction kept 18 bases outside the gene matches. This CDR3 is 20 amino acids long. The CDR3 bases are TGCGCCAGCAGCCACCTTAATAAAGTCGGGACTAGCGACCTGACAGATACGCAGTATTTT. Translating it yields CASSHLNKVGTSDLTDTQYF.

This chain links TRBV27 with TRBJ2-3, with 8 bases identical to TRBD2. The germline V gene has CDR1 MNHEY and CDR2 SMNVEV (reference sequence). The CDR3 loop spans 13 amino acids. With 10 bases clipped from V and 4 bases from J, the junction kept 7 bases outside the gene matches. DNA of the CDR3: TGTGCCACCCAGCGGCGGGAGGCAGATACGCAGTATTTT. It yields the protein CATQRREADTQYF.

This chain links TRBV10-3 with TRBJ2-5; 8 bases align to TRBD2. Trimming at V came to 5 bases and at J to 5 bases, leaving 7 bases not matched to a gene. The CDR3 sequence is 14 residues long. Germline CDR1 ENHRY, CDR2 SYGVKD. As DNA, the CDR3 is TGTGCCATCAGTTCCGGACTAGCAAGGGAGACCCAGTACTTC. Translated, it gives CAISSGLARETQYF.

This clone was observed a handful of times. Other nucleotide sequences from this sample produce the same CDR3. As DNA, the CDR3 is TGTGCCAGCAGCTTATCAGGCTTGAACACTGAAGCTTTCTTT. Encoded protein: CASSLSGLNTEAFF. V usage is TRBV7-9 and J usage is TRBJ1-1; D not certain. The germline V gene encodes CDR1 SEHNR and CDR2 FQNEAQ (reference sequence). The CDR3 loop spans 14 amino acids. V was pared by 2 bases and J by 0 bases, with 7 bases between.

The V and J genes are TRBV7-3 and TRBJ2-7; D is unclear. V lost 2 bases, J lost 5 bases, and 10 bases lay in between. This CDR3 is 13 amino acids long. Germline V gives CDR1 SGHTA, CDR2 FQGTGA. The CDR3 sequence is CASSLSPSDEQYF. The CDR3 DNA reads TGTGCCAGCAGCTTATCCCCCTCTGACGAGCAGTACTTC.

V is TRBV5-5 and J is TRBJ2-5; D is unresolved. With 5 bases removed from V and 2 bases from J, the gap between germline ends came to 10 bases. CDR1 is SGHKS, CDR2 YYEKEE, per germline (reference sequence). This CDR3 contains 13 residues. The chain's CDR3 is CASSNGPQETQYF. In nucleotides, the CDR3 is TGTGCCAGCAGTAATGGACCGCAAGAGACCCAGTACTTC.

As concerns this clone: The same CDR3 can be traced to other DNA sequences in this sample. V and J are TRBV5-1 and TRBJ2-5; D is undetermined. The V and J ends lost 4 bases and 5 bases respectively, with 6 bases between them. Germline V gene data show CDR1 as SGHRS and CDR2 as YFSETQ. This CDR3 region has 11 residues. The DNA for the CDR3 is TGCGCCAGCAGCCTATCGGAGACCCAGTACTTC. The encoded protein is CASSLSETQYF.

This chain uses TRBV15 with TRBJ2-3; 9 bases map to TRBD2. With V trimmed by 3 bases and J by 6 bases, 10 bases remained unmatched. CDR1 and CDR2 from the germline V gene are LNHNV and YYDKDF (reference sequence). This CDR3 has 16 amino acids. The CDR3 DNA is TGTGCCACCAGCAGTGAGAAGCGGGAGGAGGGCGATACGCAGTATTTT. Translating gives CATSSEKREEGDTQYF.

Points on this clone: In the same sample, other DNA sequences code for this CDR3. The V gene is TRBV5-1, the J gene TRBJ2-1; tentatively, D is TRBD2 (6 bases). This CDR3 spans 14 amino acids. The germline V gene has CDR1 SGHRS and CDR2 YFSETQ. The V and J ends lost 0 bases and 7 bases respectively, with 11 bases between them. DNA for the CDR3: TGCGCCAGCAGCTTGGGTCCTGGGGGGAATGAGCAGTTCTTC. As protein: CASSLGPGGNEQFF.